This TCR beta chain was captured in a study of shared clonotypes between healthy human individuals. Germline CDR1 and CDR2: SGHAT and FQNNGV. V shed 6 bases and J 6 bases; nucleotides not matched to a gene: 11. The CDR3 covers 15 residues. Study observations and caveats: The sampled material consisted only of blood, and tissue repertoires are likely to differ. Despite large depth, rarefaction showed incomplete sorted-subset sequencing. Generation of non-shared clonotypes was less probable than generation of clonotypes shared by all four donors.

Comments on this clone: The antigen is not known.

In the authors' workflow: Sequence data from immunoSEQ were junction-only and lacked quality scores; consequently, filtering differed. Method: immunoSEQ multiplex PCR; TCRdb's copy keeps in-frame clones and lacks some. Clone size and the V and J calls come from that table; the DNA yielded D and trimming. The sample includes 2.3 million or so clones, 93% seen only once; the top ten take under 0.45%. Sample: naive CD4+ T cells from PBMCs. Subset meaning: CD45RA+ positively selected. This sequence joins TRBV11-2 and TRBJ2-7; 10 bases line up with TRBD2. This TCR was recovered from a man aged 18 to 29 in good health. Some clones in this sample may be carry-over from other donors' samples. CDR3 sequence reads: CASRPSLAGVREQYF. The CDR3 bases are TGTGCCAGCAGGCCCTCGCTAGCGGGAGTACGCGAGCAGTACTTC.